Listed here are 24 T cell receptor beta chains from one sample, sequenced in a study of T cell repertoires in cytomegalovirus infection. One entry per CDR3 protein results from TCRdb running MiXCR on the reads. This table has a few hundred thousand distinct CDR3 sequences, 8% to 9.5% appearing once. What was sequenced was PBMCs. These receptors were taken from a human donor in good health (CMV status not recorded). Some clones in this sample may be carry-over from other donors' samples.

The sample holds a few counts of this clonotype. This sequence joins TRBV6-6 and TRBJ2-5, with TRBD2 identical over 11 bases. Germline CDR1 and CDR2: MNHNY and SVGAGI (reference sequence). This CDR3 is built from 18 residues. V lost 6 bases to trimming and J lost 4 bases; unmatched junction nucleotides: 16. For the CDR3, the DNA is TGTGCCAGCAGCCCTGAAACCAAACTAGCGGGAGTTGGAGAGACCCAGTACTTC. Encoded protein: CASSPETKLAGVGETQYF.

The V and J genes are TRBV6-5 and TRBJ1-2, with D possibly being TRBD1 (6 bases). V was clipped by 5 bases and J by 8 bases, with 21 bases between them. This CDR3 contains 15 residues. CDR1 and CDR2 (germline): MNHEY, SVGAGI. The CDR3 sequence: CASSPMDSRPRGYTF. Here the CDR3 DNA reads TGTGCCAGCAGTCCCATGGACAGCCGTCCTAGAGGCTACACCTTC.

This clonotype has at least ten counts. This chain joins TRBV7-2 and TRBJ2-7, with 9 nucleotides matching TRBD2. After removal of 1 base from V and 6 bases from J, the junction contained 7 bases not matched to a gene. The CDR3 sequence is 15 residues long. Germline V gives CDR1 SGHTA, CDR2 FQGNSA. CDR3 nucleotides: TGTGCCAGCAGCTTAGGAGGGGCGGGGGGGAGCGAGCAGTACTTC. This gives the protein CASSLGGAGGSEQYF.

There are a few counts of this clonotype. The J gene is TRBJ1-1, the V gene TRBV6-5; 7 bases line up with TRBD1. CDR3 length equals 16 residues. Losses at the gene ends were 8 bases for V and 0 bases for J; bases not matched to a gene: 12. CDR1 and CDR2 from the germline V gene are MNHEY and SVGAGI. In DNA form, the CDR3 reads TGTGCCAGCCTCCGGACAGGCCGATTCATGAACACTGAAGCTTTCTTT. Translating gives CASLRTGRFMNTEAFF.

This clonotype was detected ten times or more. The CDR3 reads CASSLKGGREAFF. The CDR3 coding sequence is TGTGCCAGCAGTTTAAAAGGAGGGAGGGAAGCTTTCTTT. The gene calls are TRBV12-3 or TRBV12-4 and TRBJ1-1; no clear D gene. CDR3 length equals 13 residues. The V end lost 2 bases, the J end lost 8 bases, and 12 bases lay between the germline ends.

This clonotype has more than one count but fewer than ten. The V call is TRBV18, the J call TRBJ2-7; possible D gene TRBD2, 6 bases. Germline CDR1 and CDR2: KGHSH and LQKENI. This CDR3 is 14 amino acids long. V lost 3 bases, J lost 6 bases, and 15 bases lay in between. The CDR3 protein is CASSPGLTRSEQYF. CDR3 DNA: TGTGCCAGCTCACCGGGACTTACAAGGTCCGAGCAGTACTTC.

This chain uses TRBV6-6 with TRBJ2-2, with D possibly matching TRBD2 (5 bases). The CDR3 has 16 residues. Trimming removed 6 bases from V and 8 bases from J, with 22 bases in between. In germline, CDR1 is MNHNY, CDR2 SVGAGI (reference sequence). The CDR3 here is CASRPTPGPGGGELFF. Written as DNA, the CDR3 is TGTGCCAGCAGACCAACGCCGGGCCCAGGAGGTGGGGAGCTGTTTTTT.

This clonotype was seen only a few times. This chain connects TRBV5-1 to TRBJ1-5, with TRBD1 as a possible D gene (5 bases). CDR3 length equals 13 residues. CDR1 SGHRS and CDR2 YFSETQ come from the germline V gene. V lost 0 bases and J 6 bases, leaving 7 bases between the germline ends. This chain's CDR3 is CASSLEGTQPQHF. The CDR3 region has the DNA TGCGCCAGCAGCTTGGAAGGGACTCAGCCCCAGCATTTT.

This clonotype occurred many times. The V call is TRBV5-6, the J call TRBJ2-1; D perhaps matches TRBD2 (5 bases). The CDR3 has 13 amino acids. Between the trimmed V and J ends, which lost 4 bases and 9 bases, there was a span of 14 bases. CDR1 SGHDT and CDR2 YYEEEE come from the germline V gene. The CDR3 protein is CASSGRPSSEQFF. In DNA form, the CDR3 reads TGTGCCAGCAGCGGCAGGCCTAGCTCTGAGCAGTTCTTC.

This clonotype appeared a few times. The CDR3 loop reads CASSSGANTEAFF. The CDR3 region has the DNA TGTGCCAGCAGCTCCGGGGCGAACACTGAAGCTTTCTTT. This chain links TRBV7-2 with TRBJ1-1; tentatively, D is TRBD1 (5 bases). The germline V and J ends were trimmed by 4 bases and 1 base, with 7 bases remaining between them. There are 13 residues in the CDR3. Germline CDR1 is SGHTA and CDR2 is FQGNSA.

Ten or more counts support this clonotype. The rearrangement joins TRBV20-1 to TRBJ2-7; unclear D gene. This CDR3 comprises 15 residues. V was pared by 0 bases and J by 1 base, with 13 bases between. CDR1 is DFQATT, CDR2 SNEGSKA, per germline (reference sequence). The CDR3 sequence: CSARDQWVSSYEQYF. Written as DNA, the CDR3 is TGCAGTGCTAGAGATCAATGGGTCAGTTCCTACGAGCAGTACTTC.

This clonotype came up a few times. This sequence joins TRBV27 and TRBJ1-4, with D possibly being TRBD1 (5 bases). Germline values: CDR1 MNHEY, CDR2 SMNVEV (reference sequence). Between the trimmed V and J ends, which lost 3 bases and 3 bases, there was a span of 11 bases. The CDR3 length is 15 residues. CDR3 coding DNA: TGTGCCAGCAGTTTCCGACAGACCTCTAATGAAAAACTGTTTTTT. Protein sequence: CASSFRQTSNEKLFF.

This clonotype was seen a few times. This chain links TRBV29-1 with TRBJ1-2, with 7 bases lining up with TRBD1. The J segment lost 5 bases and the V segment lost 4 bases, leaving 10 bases of the junction unmatched. Germline-derived CDR1 and CDR2 are SQVTM and ANQGSEA. The CDR3 runs 14 residues. The DNA of the CDR3 is TGCAGCGTTGGACGGAGGGACAGATATTATGGCTACACCTTC. Translating it yields CSVGRRDRYYGYTF.

This clonotype was found a few times. The rearrangement links TRBV12-3 or TRBV12-4 to TRBJ2-7, with 11 bases fitting TRBD1. The J segment lost 6 bases and the V segment lost 5 bases, leaving 12 bases of the junction unmatched. This CDR3 comprises 16 residues. CDR3 in amino acids: CASSHFPGTGGGEQYF. In DNA, the CDR3 is TGTGCCAGCAGTCACTTCCCCGGGACAGGGGGGGGCGAGCAGTACTTC.

The chain employs TRBV6-6 and TRBJ1-1; tentatively, D is TRBD1 (5 bases). The CDR3 runs 14 residues. Trimming took off 2 bases at V and 5 bases at J, with 12 bases between the two ends. Looked up from germline, CDR1 is MNHNY and CDR2 is SVGAGI (reference sequence). The CDR3 coding sequence is TGTGCCAGCAGTTACGAGGGGAGTTGGACTGAAGCTTTCTTT. The encoded protein is CASSYEGSWTEAFF.

In its sample, this clonotype was seen many times. The rearrangement links TRBV25-1 to TRBJ1-1, with D perhaps TRBD1 (5 bases). The V gene lost 7 bases and the J gene lost 8 bases, with 26 bases spanning the gap. Germline V CDR1 and CDR2: MGHDK, SYGVNS. The CDR3 consists of 16 residues. This chain's CDR3 is CASTPPGLGRLQEAFF. CDR3 bases: TGTGCCAGCACTCCGCCTGGACTGGGGCGCCTGCAGGAAGCTTTCTTT.

The CDR3 loop is CASSRGGAADTQYF. The CDR3, as DNA: TGTGCCAGCAGTAGAGGGGGCGCGGCCGATACGCAGTATTTT. The chain is built from TRBV12-3 or TRBV12-4 and TRBJ2-3; 7 bases are shared with TRBD1. The CDR3 covers 14 residues. V lost 5 bases and J lost 6; bases outside the gene matches: 8.

This clonotype was found many times. This rearrangement joins TRBV12-3 or TRBV12-4 to TRBJ1-5, with D tentatively TRBD1 (5 bases). Trimming shortened V by 5 bases and J by 3 bases, and 20 bases separated the two germline ends. The CDR3 sequence is 17 residues long. CDR3 loop: CASSTGGHRRDNQPQHF. CDR3 nucleotides: TGTGCCAGCAGTACCGGAGGCCACAGGAGGGACAATCAGCCCCAGCATTTT.

The chain joins TRBV27 to TRBJ2-7; 7 positions match TRBD1. This CDR3 spans 15 amino acids. The V segment lost 2 bases and the J segment 2 bases; nucleotides outside the gene matches: 6. The germline V gene has CDR1 MNHEY and CDR2 SMNVEV (reference sequence). The CDR3 nucleotides are TGTGCCAGCAGTTTAAGCCGGGACAGACCCTACGAGCAGTACTTC. This translates into CASSLSRDRPYEQYF.

This chain connects TRBV14 to TRBJ1-6; no firm D call. The CDR3 loop spans 16 amino acids. V lost 1 base and J lost 7, with 14 bases in between. Germline V gene lookup returns CDR1 SGHDN and CDR2 FVKESK. The CDR3 sequence: CASSQVLGFRNSPLHF. The CDR3 DNA sequence: TGTGCCAGCAGCCAAGTTTTGGGATTCAGGAATTCACCCCTCCACTTT.

This clonotype was observed many times. The chain links TRBV7-9 to TRBJ2-5; 8 nucleotides agree with TRBD1. This CDR3 comprises 16 residues. Per the germline V gene, CDR1 is SEHNR and CDR2 is FQNEAQ (reference sequence). The V segment lost 5 bases and the J segment 5 bases; nucleotides outside the gene matches: 13. The CDR3 DNA reads TGTGCCAGCAGCGGTCTCCGTGGACAGGGATTGGAGACCCAGTACTTC. This encodes CASSGLRGQGLETQYF.

The V and J genes are TRBV12-3 or TRBV12-4 and TRBJ1-2; 7 nucleotides align to TRBD1. The CDR3 is 16 amino acids. V shed 5 bases, J shed 2 bases, and the junction held 11 bases outside the gene matches. The CDR3 region is CASSPRTGRGNYGYTF. CDR3 coding DNA: TGTGCCAGCAGTCCTCGGACAGGCAGGGGGAACTATGGCTACACCTTC.

The CDR3: CASSLSQGDGYTF. In DNA form, the CDR3 reads TGTGCCAGCAGCCTTTCACAGGGGGATGGCTACACCTTC. This rearrangement joins TRBV7-9 to TRBJ1-2, with 8 bases that match TRBD1. The germline CDR1 and CDR2 sequences are SEHNR and FQNEAQ (reference sequence). V shed 5 bases and J 6 bases; nucleotides not matched to a gene: 5. CDR3 size: 13 residues. Full variable domain (outside the CDR3, taken from reference TRBV7-9 and TRBJ1-2): DTGVSQNPRHKITKRGQNVTFRCDPISEHNRLYWYRQTLGQGPEFLTYFQNEAQLEKSRLLSDRFSAERPKGSFSTLEIQRTEQGDSAMYLCASSLSQGDGYTFGSGTRLTVV.

This CDR3 is CASSYGQTNYGYTF. CDR3 DNA sequence: TGTGCCAGCAGTTACGGACAGACTAACTATGGCTACACCTTC. The chain recombines TRBV6-2 or TRBV6-3 with TRBJ1-2, with D possibly being TRBD1 (6 bases). The CDR3 length is 14 residues. CDR1 is MNHEY, CDR2 SVGEGT, per germline. The V end lost 2 bases, the J end lost 0 bases, and 7 bases lay between the germline ends.